This TCR beta chain was captured by sequencing in a study of blood T cell repertoires in COVID-19. Looking at the study overall: From the United States, Italy and Spain came samples of acute and convalescent COVID-19. The cDNA or gDNA used as material had been derived from T cells, B-cell-depleted T cells, or PBMCs.

CDR3 length equals 12 residues. The V end was cut by 5 bases, the J end by 7 bases, with 11 bases between. Germline CDR1 and CDR2: MNHEY and SVGAGI. The Seattle site enrolled patients during active infection and followed them longitudinally. The protocol was immunoSEQ multiplex PCR, while the TCRdb copy is restricted to in-frame clones and leaves out a portion. The sample consists of nearly 250,000 clones, 86% of them appearing once. This sequence was found in a woman older than 75 with COVID-19, enrolled during active disease. The chain recombines TRBV6-5 with TRBJ1-2; D not resolved. The sample taken for sequencing was peripheral blood. CDR3 nucleotide sequence: TGTGCCAGCAGTCGCTCGGAGGTTGGCTACACCTTC. Translated: CASSRSEVGYTF.